The rows below give T cell receptor beta chains drawn from one sample of a study of human T cells and chemical hapten exposure. TCRdb re-called the RACE reads through MiXCR, storing one row per CDR3 protein. This table holds about 40,000 distinct CDR3 sequences, 8% to 9% found once. The sample in question was whole blood, obtained in connection with sensitization to the hapten diphenylcyclopropenone (DPC). The origin of the receptors is a woman between 35 and 50 years old with alopecia areata. Some clones in this sample may be carry-over from other donors' samples. The CDR3 runs from the conserved cysteine through the conserved F or W. D genes are given only for firm matches. Part of the rows lack a size; the others show once, few, many or a class for expanded clones.

j_gene: TRBJ2-2
d_gene: TRBD1
v_gene: TRBV24-1
len: 15
abundance: many
CDR3nt: TGTGCCACCATGGCTGGGACAGGGGTGACCGGGGAGCTGTTTTTT
CDR3aa: CATMAGTGVTGELFF

j_gene: TRBJ1-2
d_gene: TRBD1
v_gene: TRBV6-5
len: 15
abundance: many
CDR3nt: TGTGCCAGCAGTACGGAATACAGGGGCGCCTATGGCTACACCTTC
CDR3aa: CASSTEYRGAYGYTF

j_gene: TRBJ2-3
d_gene: .
v_gene: TRBV2
len: 13
abundance: many
CDR3nt: TGTGCCAGCAGTCGGACAGCAAAGGATACGCAGTATTTT
CDR3aa: CASSRTAKDTQYF

j_gene: TRBJ2-7
d_gene: TRBD2
v_gene: TRBV6-6
len: 14
abundance: many
CDR3nt: TGTGCCAGCATTCTCGGGGGGGGGCAGTACGAGCAGTACTTC
CDR3aa: CASILGGGQYEQYF

j_gene: TRBJ2-7
d_gene: TRBD1
v_gene: TRBV7-8
len: 14
abundance: many
CDR3nt: TGTGCCAGCAGCTGGCCCGACAGGGCCTACGAGCAGTACTTC
CDR3aa: CASSWPDRAYEQYF

j_gene: TRBJ2-3
d_gene: .
v_gene: TRBV11-1
len: 12
abundance: few
CDR3nt: TGTGCCAGCAGCTTAGTCATAGATACGCAGTATTTT
CDR3aa: CASSLVIDTQYF

j_gene: TRBJ2-2
d_gene: TRBD1
v_gene: TRBV12-3/TRBV12-4
len: 17
abundance: many
CDR3nt: TGTGCCAGCAGACCCTCGACAGGGGCCTCGAACACCGGGGAGCTGTTTTTT
CDR3aa: CASRPSTGASNTGELFF

j_gene: TRBJ2-1
d_gene: TRBD2
v_gene: TRBV7-2
len: 13
abundance: many
CDR3nt: TGTGCCAGCAGCTTAGGACTAGCGGGGGGGCAGTTCTTC
CDR3aa: CASSLGLAGGQFF

j_gene: TRBJ2-3
d_gene: TRBD1
v_gene: TRBV5-1
len: 14
abundance: .
CDR3nt: TGCGCCAGCAGGAAACAGGGGAACACAGATACGCAGTATTTT
CDR3aa: CASRKQGNTDTQYF

j_gene: TRBJ1-3
d_gene: .
v_gene: TRBV2
len: 16
abundance: .
CDR3nt: TGTGCCAGCAGTGAAATATCGGGGGGCTCTGGAAACACCATATATTTT
CDR3aa: CASSEISGGSGNTIYF

j_gene: TRBJ1-4
d_gene: TRBD1
v_gene: TRBV12-3/TRBV12-4
len: 15
abundance: many
CDR3nt: TGTGCCAGCAGTTGGGACAGGGGGGGCAGTGAAAAACTGTTTTTT
CDR3aa: CASSWDRGGSEKLFF

j_gene: TRBJ1-5
d_gene: TRBD1
v_gene: TRBV18
len: 14
abundance: .
CDR3nt: TGTGCCAGCTCACCCATTCAGGGGGCTCAGCCCCAGCATTTT
CDR3aa: CASSPIQGAQPQHF

j_gene: TRBJ2-2
d_gene: .
v_gene: TRBV12-2
len: 17
abundance: few
CDR3nt: TGTGCAAGTCGCTTAGCGGGAAGGGACTGTAGCACCGGGGAGCTGTTTTTT
CDR3aa: CASRLAGRDCSTGELFF

j_gene: TRBJ1-4
d_gene: .
v_gene: TRBV10-3
len: 13
abundance: many
CDR3nt: TGTGCCACTACAGGGTCAACTAATGAAAAACTGTTTTTT
CDR3aa: CATTGSTNEKLFF

j_gene: TRBJ2-3
d_gene: TRBD2
v_gene: TRBV30
len: 16
abundance: many
CDR3nt: TGTGCCTGGAGCGGACTACTAGCGGGAAACACAGATACGCAGTATTTT
CDR3aa: CAWSGLLAGNTDTQYF

j_gene: TRBJ1-1
d_gene: .
v_gene: TRBV20-1
len: 15
abundance: many
CDR3nt: TGCAGTGCTCCCCCGTCGACAGGATTGAACACTGAAGCTTTCTTT
CDR3aa: CSAPPSTGLNTEAFF

j_gene: TRBJ1-1
d_gene: .
v_gene: TRBV3-1
len: 14
abundance: few
CDR3nt: TGTGCCAGCAGCCAAGGGACAGCATCCTTTGAAGCTTTCTTT
CDR3aa: CASSQGTASFEAFF

j_gene: TRBJ1-1
d_gene: .
v_gene: TRBV28
len: 15
abundance: many
CDR3nt: TGTGCCAGCAGTTCAGACCGTACGTGGGGAACTGAAGCTTTCTTT
CDR3aa: CASSSDRTWGTEAFF

j_gene: TRBJ2-4
d_gene: TRBD2
v_gene: TRBV30
len: 14
abundance: many
CDR3nt: TGTGCCTGGAGTGTAAGAGCGGGGGGATACATTCAGTACTTC
CDR3aa: CAWSVRAGGYIQYF

j_gene: TRBJ2-7
d_gene: .
v_gene: TRBV28
len: 10
abundance: many
CDR3nt: TGTGCCAGCATTATGGGTGAGCAGTACTTC
CDR3aa: CASIMGEQYF

j_gene: TRBJ2-1
d_gene: TRBD2
v_gene: TRBV7-3
len: 15
abundance: many
CDR3nt: TGTGCCAGCAGCCAAACAGCGGGGGGACCGTTTGAGCAGTTCTTC
CDR3aa: CASSQTAGGPFEQFF

j_gene: TRBJ2-5
d_gene: .
v_gene: TRBV29-1
len: 14
abundance: many
CDR3nt: TGCAGCGTCACCTTCCTACAGGGACGGGAGACCCAGTACTTC
CDR3aa: CSVTFLQGRETQYF

j_gene: TRBJ1-5
d_gene: .
v_gene: TRBV5-1
len: 14
abundance: many
CDR3nt: TGCGCCAGCAGCTTGGCGGCAGGGGATCAGCCCCAGCATTTT
CDR3aa: CASSLAAGDQPQHF

j_gene: TRBJ1-5
d_gene: TRBD1
v_gene: TRBV12-3/TRBV12-4
len: 16
abundance: many
CDR3nt: TGTGCCAGCAGTCGAAATCTGGACAGGGGGGAACAGCCCCAGCATTTT
CDR3aa: CASSRNLDRGEQPQHF

j_gene: TRBJ2-3
d_gene: TRBD2
v_gene: TRBV7-2
len: 15
abundance: many
CDR3nt: TGTGCCAGCAGCCTGGCCCGCGCGGGGGTGGGTACGCAGTATTTT
CDR3aa: CASSLARAGVGTQYF

j_gene: TRBJ1-1
d_gene: TRBD1
v_gene: TRBV19
len: 15
abundance: many
CDR3nt: TGTGCCAGTAGCCCCGGGACAGGGGAGTATGGTGAAGCTTTCTTT
CDR3aa: CASSPGTGEYGEAFF

j_gene: TRBJ1-1
d_gene: .
v_gene: TRBV29-1
len: 11
abundance: .
CDR3nt: TGCAGCGTTGCGGAAAACACTGAAGCTTTCTTT
CDR3aa: CSVAENTEAFF

j_gene: TRBJ2-3
d_gene: .
v_gene: TRBV4-1
len: 12
abundance: few
CDR3nt: TGCGCCAGCAGCCAACCCTTGGATACGCAGTATTTT
CDR3aa: CASSQPLDTQYF

j_gene: TRBJ2-7
d_gene: TRBD1
v_gene: TRBV4-2
len: 15
abundance: few
CDR3nt: TGTGCCAGCAGTGGGACAGGACAGGGCGTCGACGAGCAGTACTTC
CDR3aa: CASSGTGQGVDEQYF

j_gene: TRBJ1-1
d_gene: TRBD1
v_gene: TRBV6-2/TRBV6-3
len: 14
abundance: many
CDR3nt: TGTGCCAGCAGTTCAAACAGGGGGAACACTGAAGCTTTCTTT
CDR3aa: CASSSNRGNTEAFF

j_gene: TRBJ1-5
d_gene: .
v_gene: TRBV6-2/TRBV6-3
len: 16
abundance: many
CDR3nt: TGTGCCAGCAGTCCCGCTACTAGGGGCTCGTTCCAGCCCCAGCATTTT
CDR3aa: CASSPATRGSFQPQHF

j_gene: TRBJ1-5
d_gene: TRBD1
v_gene: TRBV23-1
len: 15
abundance: many
CDR3nt: TGCGCCAGCAGACGGACAGGATTATGCAATCAGCCCCAGCATTTT
CDR3aa: CASRRTGLCNQPQHF

j_gene: TRBJ2-3
d_gene: .
v_gene: TRBV7-2
len: 14
abundance: .
CDR3nt: TGTGCCAGCAGCTTTGGCCGGGGCACAGATACGCAGTATTTT
CDR3aa: CASSFGRGTDTQYF

j_gene: TRBJ2-7
d_gene: TRBD1
v_gene: TRBV27
len: 15
abundance: many
CDR3nt: TGTGCCAGCAGCGCCCTTTTGGGGACAGTAAACGAGCAGTACTTC
CDR3aa: CASSALLGTVNEQYF

j_gene: TRBJ1-2
d_gene: .
v_gene: TRBV5-1
len: 15
abundance: many
CDR3nt: TGCGCCAGCAGCTTGGGGTCAGGGGCTGAATATGGCTACACCTTC
CDR3aa: CASSLGSGAEYGYTF

j_gene: TRBJ1-2
d_gene: .
v_gene: TRBV7-6
len: 13
abundance: .
CDR3nt: TGTGCCAGCAGCTCGAGGGGCGGCTATGACTACACCTTC
CDR3aa: CASSSRGGYDYTF

j_gene: TRBJ1-1
d_gene: .
v_gene: TRBV6-1
len: 15
abundance: many
CDR3nt: TGTGCCAGCAGTGAAGAGGACGGAGCGACAACTGAAGCTTTCTTT
CDR3aa: CASSEEDGATTEAFF

j_gene: TRBJ2-1
d_gene: TRBD2
v_gene: TRBV3-1
len: 18
abundance: many
CDR3nt: TGTGCCAGCAGCCCCAAGCGGGACGGGGGGGGAATCTACAATGAGCAGTTCTTC
CDR3aa: CASSPKRDGGGIYNEQFF

j_gene: TRBJ1-1
d_gene: .
v_gene: TRBV2
len: 13
abundance: many
CDR3nt: TGTGCCAGCAGTGAACGCGGTGGAACTGAAGCTTTCTTT
CDR3aa: CASSERGGTEAFF

j_gene: TRBJ1-1
d_gene: .
v_gene: TRBV5-1
len: 15
abundance: many
CDR3nt: TGCGCCAGCAGCTTGGTCGGGGGCGCGGGCACTGAAGCTTTCTTT
CDR3aa: CASSLVGGAGTEAFF

j_gene: TRBJ1-4
d_gene: .
v_gene: TRBV5-4
len: 15
abundance: many
CDR3nt: TGTGCCAGCAGTTCTCCCGGGGGGGCTAATGAAAAACTGTTTTTT
CDR3aa: CASSSPGGANEKLFF

j_gene: TRBJ2-2
d_gene: TRBD1
v_gene: TRBV4-1
len: 14
abundance: many
CDR3nt: TGCGCCAGCAGCATTACAGGGGGTCCCGGGGAGCTGTTTTTT
CDR3aa: CASSITGGPGELFF